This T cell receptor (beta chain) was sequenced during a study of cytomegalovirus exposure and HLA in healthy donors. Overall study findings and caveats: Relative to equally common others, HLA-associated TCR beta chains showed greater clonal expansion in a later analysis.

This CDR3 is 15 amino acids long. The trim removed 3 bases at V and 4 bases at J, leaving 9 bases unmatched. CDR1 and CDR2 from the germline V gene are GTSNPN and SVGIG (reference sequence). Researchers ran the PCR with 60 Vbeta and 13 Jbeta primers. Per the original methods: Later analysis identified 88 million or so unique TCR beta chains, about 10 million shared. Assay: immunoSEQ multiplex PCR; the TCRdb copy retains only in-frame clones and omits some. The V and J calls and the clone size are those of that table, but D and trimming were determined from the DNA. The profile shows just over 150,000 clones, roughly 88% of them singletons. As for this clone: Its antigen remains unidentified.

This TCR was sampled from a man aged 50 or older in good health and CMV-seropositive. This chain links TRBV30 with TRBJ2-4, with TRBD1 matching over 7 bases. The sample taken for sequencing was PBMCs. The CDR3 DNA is TGTGCCTGGAGGGTCCCAGGGACAGATAAAAACATTCAGTACTTC. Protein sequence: CAWRVPGTDKNIQYF.